The 15 T cell receptor beta chains in this list originate from one sample, sequenced in a study of cytomegalovirus exposure and HLA in healthy donors. Both 60 Vbeta primers and 13 Jbeta primers went into the PCR. Method: immunoSEQ multiplex PCR; TCRdb's copy keeps in-frame clones and lacks some. The sample records about 100,000 clones, around 82% being singletons. Sequenced: PBMCs. Receptor source: a woman aged 55-75 years in good health and CMV-seronegative.

The chain carries TRBV7-2 and TRBJ2-1; 8 bases align to TRBD2. The CDR3 loop spans 15 amino acids. The junction had 5 bases not matched to a gene; V was cut back by 5 bases and J by 2 bases. CDR1 is SGHTA, CDR2 FQGNSA, per germline. DNA for the CDR3: TGTGCCAGCAGCCTGAGCGGGGGACCCTACAATGAGCAGTTCTTC. This translates into CASSLSGGPYNEQFF.

CDR3 coding DNA: TGTGCCAGCAGCGCCCCTAGAGTTGCGGGAGCAAACGGGGAGCTGTTTTTT. Translating gives CASSAPRVAGANGELFF. The V call is TRBV9, the J call TRBJ2-2; 7 positions match TRBD2. Germline values: CDR1 SGDLS, CDR2 YYNGEE. J gave up 7 bases and V 3 bases, and 15 bases lay outside the gene matches. CDR3 length: 17 residues.

In its sample, this clone was seen a few times. V usage is TRBV7-2 and J usage is TRBJ2-3; 7 positions agree with TRBD2. CDR3 length: 15 amino acids. With V trimmed by 3 bases and J by 3 bases, 6 bases remained unmatched. Germline V gene sequence: CDR1 SGHTA, CDR2 FQGNSA. The CDR3 loop reads CASSFRLAGTDTQYF. DNA of the CDR3: TGTGCCAGCAGCTTCCGACTAGCAGGGACAGATACGCAGTATTTT.

This clone was seen a single time. This chain links TRBV6-1 with TRBJ1-4; D is undetermined. Trimming pared 8 bases from V and 8 bases from J, leaving 9 bases between. There are 11 residues in the CDR3. The germline V gene has CDR1 MNHNS and CDR2 SASEGT. This chain's CDR3 is CASSSLEKLFF. DNA of the CDR3: TGTGCCAGCTCCTCCCTGGAAAAACTGTTTTTT.

The chain couples TRBV9 to TRBJ1-5, with 11 bases that match TRBD1. V lost 4 bases to trimming and J lost 4 bases; unmatched junction nucleotides: 4. CDR1 is SGDLS and CDR2 is YYNGEE in the germline V gene. The CDR3 loop spans 15 amino acids. The CDR3 sequence is CASSPGTGGNQPQHF. For the CDR3, the DNA is TGTGCCAGCAGCCCAGGGACAGGGGGGAATCAGCCCCAGCATTTT.

This clone turned up a few times. The CDR3 sequence is CASSLGDREETQYF. The CDR3 DNA follows: TGCGCCAGCAGCTTGGGGGACAGAGAAGAGACCCAGTACTTC. The rearrangement joins TRBV5-1 to TRBJ2-5; 7 bases line up with TRBD1. Germline values: CDR1 SGHRS, CDR2 YFSETQ. There are 14 residues in the CDR3. J gave up 3 bases and V 0 bases, and 2 bases lay outside the gene matches.

This clone was detected a few times. The chain uses TRBV13 and TRBJ2-7, with D possibly TRBD2 on 6 matching bases. Per the germline V gene, CDR1 is PRHDT and CDR2 is FYEKMQ (reference sequence). This CDR3 has 15 residues. V was trimmed by 0 bases and J by 2 bases, leaving 11 bases between them. In nucleotides, the CDR3 is TGTGCCAGCAGCTTAGGGGGGGGAATGACCTACGAGCAGTACTTC. Its protein is CASSLGGGMTYEQYF.

The chain couples TRBV28 to TRBJ2-5; 9 positions agree with TRBD1. The junction had 8 bases not matched to a gene; V was cut back by 4 bases and J by 5 bases. Germline loops: CDR1 MDHEN, CDR2 SYDVKM. This CDR3 region has 15 residues. CDR3 protein: CASSSAGQGTETQYF. The CDR3 nucleotides read TGTGCCAGCAGTTCCGCGGGACAGGGAACCGAGACCCAGTACTTC.

The genes are TRBV6-5 and TRBJ2-7; D is perhaps TRBD1 (6 bases). Germline V lookup: CDR1 MNHEY, CDR2 SVGAGI. CDR3 length: 15 residues. Trimming removed 6 bases at V and 1 base at J, with 16 bases between. The CDR3 DNA reads as TGTGCCAGCAGCCGTACGGGACACTCGTCCTACGAGCAGTACTTC. Amino acids: CASSRTGHSSYEQYF.

This clone was seen only once. The chain employs TRBV10-3 and TRBJ2-7, with D hard to call. The V gene's germline CDR1 is ENHRY and CDR2 SYGVKD. Between the trimmed V and J ends, which lost 4 bases and 5 bases, there was a span of 9 bases. The CDR3 has 12 residues. The CDR3 nucleotides read TGTGCCATCAGTGGGAGAGTGGACGAGCAGTACTTC. As protein: CAISGRVDEQYF.

In this sample, this clone turned up a few times. The chain is built from TRBV6-1 and TRBJ2-7; 7 bases fit TRBD1. This CDR3 has 14 amino acids. Losses at the gene ends were 2 bases for V and 2 bases for J; bases not matched to a gene: 3. Germline CDR1 and CDR2: MNHNS and SASEGT. CDR3: CASSEWDRTYEQYF. The CDR3 DNA is TGTGCCAGCAGTGAATGGGACAGAACCTACGAGCAGTACTTC.

This rearrangement joins TRBV5-1 to TRBJ1-5; maybe TRBD1 (6 bases). With 2 bases removed from V and 7 bases from J, the gap between germline ends came to 13 bases. Germline CDR1 is SGHRS and CDR2 is YFSETQ. The CDR3 loop spans 14 amino acids. The CDR3 DNA reads as TGCGCCAGCAGCTTTACGGGCCAGGGGCAGCCCCAGCATTTT. It translates to CASSFTGQGQPQHF.

This sequence joins TRBV5-6 and TRBJ2-7; 12 positions agree with TRBD1. Germline CDR1 and CDR2: SGHDT and YYEEEE. The ends lost 4 bases at V and 6 bases at J; junction bases unmatched: 5. This CDR3 contains 14 residues. The CDR3 loop is CASSTGQGATEQYF. In DNA form, the CDR3 reads TGTGCCAGCAGCACGGGACAGGGGGCTACCGAGCAGTACTTC.

This chain joins TRBV7-9 and TRBJ1-1; 11 bases are a match to TRBD1. The length of the CDR3 is 14 residues. Germline CDR1 and CDR2: SEHNR and FQNEAQ (reference sequence). The CDR3 sequence: CGAGQGVWNTEAFF. In nucleotides, the CDR3 is TGTGGAGCGGGACAGGGGGTTTGGAACACTGAAGCTTTCTTT.

The V and J genes are TRBV10-3 and TRBJ1-2, with 10 bases identical to TRBD1. This CDR3 has 15 amino acids. CDR1 and CDR2 from the germline V gene are ENHRY and SYGVKD. With V trimmed by 7 bases and J by 5 bases, 10 bases remained unmatched. For the CDR3, the DNA is TGTGCCATCAATACCGGGACAGGGGCCTTATATGGCTACACCTTC. Its translation: CAINTGTGALYGYTF.